This TCR beta chain was recorded in a study of cytomegalovirus exposure and HLA in healthy donors. Findings and caveats of the study: A later analysis appeared to link common viral pathogens to several of the most significant clusters.

Both 60 Vbeta primers and 13 Jbeta primers went into the PCR. Measured with immunoSEQ multiplex PCR; TCRdb has only the in-frame clones, and not every one. The sample holds roughly 120,000 clones, over 75% seen once. Trimming cost V 4 bases and J 5 bases, with 20 bases left between them. The CDR3 is made up of 16 amino acids. CDR1 is SGHDN, CDR2 FVKESK, per germline. About this clone itself: The antigen remains undetermined.

The clonotype comes from a woman aged 18-35 years in good health and CMV-seronegative. The sequenced sample consisted of PBMCs. The genes are TRBV14 and TRBJ2-5, with D perhaps TRBD2 (6 bases). As DNA, the CDR3 is TGTGCCAGCAGCCCCCTCCCCAACGGGAGTAAGGAGACCCAGTACTTC. Amino acids: CASSPLPNGSKETQYF.